This TCR beta chain was documented in a study of shared clonotypes between healthy human individuals. For the study at large: The study enrolled a couple of women and a few men aged 18 to 49. Three plates each covered CD4 naive and memory; CD8 naive two, CD8 memory one.

To note about this clone: Its antigen is currently unknown.

Deep was the level used in running the assay. Assay used: immunoSEQ multiplex PCR; TCRdb lists only in-frame clones, some missing. Of about 2.3 million clones in the sample, roughly 90% were seen once. The CDR3 extends over 12 amino acids. V lost 4 bases to trimming and J lost 5 bases, with 11 bases between them. Germline CDR1 and CDR2: GTSNPN and SVGIG (reference sequence). Study findings and constraints: An expected dependence of interdonor clonotype sharing on sequencing depth was noted.

This sequence was found in a man aged 18 to 30 in good health. Some clones in this sample may be carry-over from other donors' samples. The specimen was naive CD4+ T cells from PBMCs. Subset indicated: CD45RA+ positively selected. The V gene is TRBV30, the J gene TRBJ1-2, with D unresolved. CDR3 sequence reads: CAWTDKAYGYTF. CDR3 DNA: TGTGCCTGGACCGACAAGGCGTATGGCTACACCTTC.